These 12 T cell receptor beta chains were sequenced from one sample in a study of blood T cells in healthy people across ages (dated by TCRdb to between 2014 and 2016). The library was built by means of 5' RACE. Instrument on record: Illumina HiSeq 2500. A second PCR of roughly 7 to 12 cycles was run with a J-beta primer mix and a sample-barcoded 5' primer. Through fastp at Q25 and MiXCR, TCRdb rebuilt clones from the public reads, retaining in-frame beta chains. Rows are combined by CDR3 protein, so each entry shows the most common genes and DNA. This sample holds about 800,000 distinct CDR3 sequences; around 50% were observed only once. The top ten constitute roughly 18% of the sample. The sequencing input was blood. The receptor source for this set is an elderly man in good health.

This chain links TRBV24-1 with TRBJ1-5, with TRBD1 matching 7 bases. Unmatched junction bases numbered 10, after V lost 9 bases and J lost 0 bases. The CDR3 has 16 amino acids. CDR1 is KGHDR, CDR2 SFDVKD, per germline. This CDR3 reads CATAPRGTDSNQPQHF. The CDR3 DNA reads TGTGCCACCGCCCCTCGGGGGACAGATAGCAATCAGCCCCAGCATTTT.

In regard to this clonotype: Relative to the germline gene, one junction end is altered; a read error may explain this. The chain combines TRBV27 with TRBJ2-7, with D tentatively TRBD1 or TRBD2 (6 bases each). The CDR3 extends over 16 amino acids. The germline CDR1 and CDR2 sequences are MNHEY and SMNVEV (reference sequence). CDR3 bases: TGTGCCAGCAGCTTTTTAGGGGGGCAGGGCCCCTACAAGCAGTACTTC. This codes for CASSFLGGQGPYKQYF.

The chain's CDR3 is CASIRGRLAEQDTQYF. The DNA for the CDR3 is TGTGCCAGCATACGGGGAAGACTAGCGGAACAAGATACGCAGTATTTT. J is TRBJ2-3 and V is TRBV28, with 9 bases fitting TRBD2. The CDR3 runs 16 residues. Trimming removed 7 bases from V and 5 bases from J; junction bases left unmatched: 13. The germline V gene has CDR1 MDHEN and CDR2 SYDVKM.

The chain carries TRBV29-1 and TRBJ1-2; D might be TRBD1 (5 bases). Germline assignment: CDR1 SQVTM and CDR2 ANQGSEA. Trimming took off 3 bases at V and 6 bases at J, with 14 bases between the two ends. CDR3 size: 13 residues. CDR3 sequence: CSVDQVGGNGYTF. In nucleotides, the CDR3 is TGCAGCGTTGATCAGGTCGGGGGGAATGGCTACACCTTC.

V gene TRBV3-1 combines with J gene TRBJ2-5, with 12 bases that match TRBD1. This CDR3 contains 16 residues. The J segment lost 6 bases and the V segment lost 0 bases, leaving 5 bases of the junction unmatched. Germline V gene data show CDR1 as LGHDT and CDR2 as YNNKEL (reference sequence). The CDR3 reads CASSQDTGTGGKTQYF. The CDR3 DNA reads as TGTGCCAGCAGCCAAGATACGGGGACAGGGGGCAAGACCCAGTACTTC.

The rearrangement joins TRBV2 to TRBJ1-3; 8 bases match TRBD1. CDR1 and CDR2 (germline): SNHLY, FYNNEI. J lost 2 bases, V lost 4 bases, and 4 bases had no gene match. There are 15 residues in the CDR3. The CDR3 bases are TGTGCCAGCAGTGCGGACAGGGATCCTGGAAACACCATATATTTT. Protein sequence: CASSADRDPGNTIYF.

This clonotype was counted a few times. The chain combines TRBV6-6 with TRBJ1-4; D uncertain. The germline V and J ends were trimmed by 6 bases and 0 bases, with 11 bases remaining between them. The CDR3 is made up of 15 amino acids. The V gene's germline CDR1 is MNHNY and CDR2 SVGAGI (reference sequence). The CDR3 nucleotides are TGTGCCAGCAGACCCGAGGCTGCAACTAATGAAAAACTGTTTTTT. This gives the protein CASRPEAATNEKLFF.

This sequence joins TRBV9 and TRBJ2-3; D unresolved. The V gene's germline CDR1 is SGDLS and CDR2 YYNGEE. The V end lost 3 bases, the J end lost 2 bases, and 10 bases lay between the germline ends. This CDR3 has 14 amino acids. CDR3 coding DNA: TGTGCCAGCAGCGCGACAACTTTCACAGATACGCAGTATTTT. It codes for CASSATTFTDTQYF.

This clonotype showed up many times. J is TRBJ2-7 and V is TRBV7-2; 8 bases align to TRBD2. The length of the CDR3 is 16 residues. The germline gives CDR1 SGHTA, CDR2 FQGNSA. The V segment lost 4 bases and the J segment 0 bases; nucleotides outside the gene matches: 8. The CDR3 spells CASSWTGGGISYEQYF. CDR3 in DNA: TGTGCCAGCAGCTGGACCGGCGGGGGGATCTCCTACGAGCAGTACTTC.

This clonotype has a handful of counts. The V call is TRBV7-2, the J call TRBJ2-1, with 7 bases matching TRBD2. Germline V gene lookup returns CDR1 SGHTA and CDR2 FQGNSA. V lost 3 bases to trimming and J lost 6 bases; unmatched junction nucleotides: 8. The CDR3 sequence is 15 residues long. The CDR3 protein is CASSFRGRSANEQFF. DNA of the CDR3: TGTGCCAGCAGCTTTCGCGGGAGATCCGCCAATGAGCAGTTCTTC.

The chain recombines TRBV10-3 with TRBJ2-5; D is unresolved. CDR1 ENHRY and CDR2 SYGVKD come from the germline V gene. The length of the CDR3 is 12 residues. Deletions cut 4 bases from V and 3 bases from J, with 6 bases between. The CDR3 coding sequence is TGTGCCATCAGTGTAGTAAAAGAGACCCAGTACTTC. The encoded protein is CAISVVKETQYF.

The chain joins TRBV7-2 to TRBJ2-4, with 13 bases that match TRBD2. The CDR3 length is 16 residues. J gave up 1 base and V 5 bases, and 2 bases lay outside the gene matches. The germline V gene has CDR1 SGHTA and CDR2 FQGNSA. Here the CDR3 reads CASSPLAGGAKNIQYF. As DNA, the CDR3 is TGTGCCAGCAGCCCACTAGCGGGAGGGGCCAAAAACATTCAGTACTTC.